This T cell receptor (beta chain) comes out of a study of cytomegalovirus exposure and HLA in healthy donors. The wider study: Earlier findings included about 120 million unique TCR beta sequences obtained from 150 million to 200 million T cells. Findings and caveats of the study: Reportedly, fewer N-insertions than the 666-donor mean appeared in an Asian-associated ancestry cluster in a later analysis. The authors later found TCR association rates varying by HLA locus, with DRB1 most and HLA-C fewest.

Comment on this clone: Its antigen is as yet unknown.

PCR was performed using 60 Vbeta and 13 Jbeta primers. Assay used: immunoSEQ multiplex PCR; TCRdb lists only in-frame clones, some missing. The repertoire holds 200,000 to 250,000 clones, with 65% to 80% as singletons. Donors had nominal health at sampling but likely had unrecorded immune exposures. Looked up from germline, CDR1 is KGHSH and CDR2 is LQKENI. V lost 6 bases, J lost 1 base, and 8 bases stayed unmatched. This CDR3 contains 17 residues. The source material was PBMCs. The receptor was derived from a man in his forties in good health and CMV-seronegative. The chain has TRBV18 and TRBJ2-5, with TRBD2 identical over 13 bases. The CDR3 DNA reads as TGTGCCAGCTCGCCGACTAGCGGGGGGTCCCCCCAAGAGACCCAGTACTTC. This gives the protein CASSPTSGGSPQETQYF.